Below are 31 T cell receptor beta chains sequenced from a single sample in a study of a mutant IDH1 vaccine in newly diagnosed glioma. Their antigens remain unidentified. TCRdb's copy holds only in-frame clones and misses some; the assay was immunoSEQ multiplex PCR. The profile shows tens of thousands of clones, under 80% of them singletons. Time point: week 23, last vaccination. Alongside topical imiquimod, each dose of vaccine comprised 300 ug of mutant IDH1 20-mer peptide. Material: PBMCs, obtained from a glioma patient whose treatment included an IDH1 peptide vaccine. The receptors originated from a middle-aged woman with glioma. Some clones in this sample may be carry-over from other donors' samples.

This chain connects TRBV18 to TRBJ2-1; TRBD1 agrees at 7 bases. Germline CDR1 and CDR2: KGHSH and LQKENI. V lost 3 bases, J lost 4 bases, and 6 bases stayed unmatched. There are 15 residues in the CDR3. The CDR3: CASSPSTGEYNEQFF. CDR3 sequence (DNA): TGTGCCAGCTCACCGTCCACAGGGGAATACAATGAGCAGTTCTTC.

V is TRBV5-4 and J is TRBJ1-2, with 8 bases lining up with TRBD1. CDR3 length: 16 residues. Per the germline V gene, CDR1 is SGHNT and CDR2 is YYREEE (reference sequence). J lost 2 bases, V lost 2 bases, and 8 bases had no gene match. Here the CDR3 DNA reads TGTGCCAGCAGCTTATGGCAGGGGGCCGGAAACTATGGCTACACCTTC. This encodes CASSLWQGAGNYGYTF.

The chain combines TRBV6-4 with TRBJ1-2, with D perhaps TRBD1 (5 bases). Trimming left V 4 bases short and J 4 bases short, with 10 bases between. Germline CDR1 MRHNA, CDR2 SNTAGT. The CDR3 has 13 amino acids. CDR3 in DNA: TGTGCCAGCAGTGTGGGGGGTAGCTATGGCTACACCTTC. The encoded protein is CASSVGGSYGYTF.

The V call is TRBV12-1, the J call TRBJ2-1. TRBV12-1 represents a pseudogene. The CDR3 spans 13 residues. CDR3 DNA: TGTGCCAGCAGCTCCGGGCCCTGCTATGAGCAGTTCTTC. The encoded protein is CASSSGPCYEQFF.

The sample holds one count of this clone. The CDR3 bases are TGTGCCAGCAGCGTAGGACAGGGAAGAGATCAGCCCCAGCATTTT. Its translation: CASSVGQGRDQPQHF. This chain joins TRBV9 and TRBJ1-5; 7 positions agree with TRBD1. Germline CDR1 SGDLS, CDR2 YYNGEE. V was pared by 0 bases and J by 5 bases, with 5 bases of the junction left unmatched. The CDR3 extends over 15 amino acids. Drawing the rest from reference TRBV9 and TRBJ1-5, the complete variable domain is DSGVTQTPKHLITATGQRVTLRCSPRSGDLSVYWYQQSLDQGLQFLIQYYNGEERAKGNILERFSAQQFPDLHSELNLSSLELGDSALYFCASSVGQGRDQPQHFGDGTRLSIL.

This clone was picked up one time. The chain couples TRBV29-1 to TRBJ2-3, with 7 nucleotides matching TRBD1. The V gene's germline CDR1 is SQVTM and CDR2 ANQGSEA. The CDR3 extends over 14 amino acids. J lost 1 base, V lost 3 bases, and 4 bases had no gene match. CDR3 sequence (DNA): TGCAGCGTTGACCTGGGGACAGGCACAGATACGCAGTATTTT. Translating it yields CSVDLGTGTDTQYF.

The chain recombines TRBV7-9 with TRBJ2-3, with D tentatively TRBD1 (6 bases). Trimming took 8 bases from V and 5 from J, leaving 14 bases between them. There are 13 residues in the CDR3. Germline CDR1 is SEHNR and CDR2 is FQNEAQ (reference sequence). The CDR3 DNA sequence: TGTGCCAGCCAGACGGGCAGGGGAGATACGCAGTATTTT. Translation gives CASQTGRGDTQYF.

The chain has TRBV6-5 and TRBJ2-1; possible D gene TRBD2, 6 bases. Trimming pared 3 bases from V and 7 bases from J, leaving 19 bases between. The germline V gene encodes CDR1 MNHEY and CDR2 SVGAGI. This CDR3 is 16 amino acids long. Here the CDR3 reads CASSYGTSGRQNEQFF. CDR3 bases: TGTGCCAGCAGTTATGGAACGAGTGGGAGGCAAAATGAGCAGTTCTTC.

A note on this clone: A read error may account for a junction end that differs from germline. The chain carries TRBV28 and TRBJ1-6; no definite D call. CDR3 length: 12 residues. Germline loops: CDR1 MDHEN, CDR2 SYDVKM. This chain's CDR3 is CASSGDKSPLHF. As DNA, the CDR3 is TGTGCCAGCAGTGGGGATAAGTCACCCCTCCACTTT.

CDR3 sequence reads: CASSQTGIGNIQYF. DNA for the CDR3: TGTGCCAGCAGCCAGACAGGAATCGGCAACATTCAGTACTTC. The chain carries TRBV4-2 and TRBJ2-4; D might be TRBD1 (6 bases). This CDR3 contains 14 residues. Germline CDR1 and CDR2: LGHNA and YNFKEQ. The germline V and J ends were trimmed by 3 bases and 7 bases, with 13 bases remaining between them.

The rearrangement joins TRBV19 to TRBJ1-1, with D unresolved. Looked up from germline, CDR1 is LNHDA and CDR2 is SQIVND (reference sequence). The CDR3 runs 18 residues. Trimming left V 6 bases short and J 0 bases short, with 23 bases between. The CDR3 protein is CASRSSSIRLTLNTEAFF. CDR3 in DNA: TGTGCCAGTAGATCCTCAAGTATACGTCTCACTTTGAACACTGAAGCTTTCTTT.

This clone was counted a single time. The chain recombines TRBV7-2 with TRBJ1-6; 8 nucleotides align to TRBD1. The germline CDR1 and CDR2 sequences are SGHTA and FQGNSA. Losses at the gene ends were 2 bases for V and 6 bases for J; bases not matched to a gene: 12. CDR3 size: 18 residues. The CDR3 spells CASSLPPGAGGRNSPLHF. The CDR3 nucleotides read TGTGCCAGCAGCTTACCCCCCGGGGCAGGGGGCCGTAATTCACCCCTCCACTTT.

This clone was counted a single time. V gene TRBV4-2 combines with J gene TRBJ2-7, with 8 bases fitting TRBD2. V was clipped by 1 base and J by 4 bases; unmatched bases: 3. The germline V gene has CDR1 LGHNA and CDR2 YNFKEQ. The CDR3 consists of 14 residues. The CDR3 DNA sequence: TGTGCCAGCAGCCAAGCCCAGCGGGAGTACGAGCAGTACTTC. Residues: CASSQAQREYEQYF.

This clone was counted once. The junction departs from germline at one end; a sequencing error may be responsible. This rearrangement joins TRBV5-6 to TRBJ2-1, with 11 bases identical to TRBD2. Germline CDR1 and CDR2: SGHDT and YYEEEE. The length of the CDR3 is 16 residues. The CDR3 is CASSPRSGTSGDDQFF. The CDR3 DNA reads TGTGCCAGCAGCCCCAGGTCGGGGACTAGCGGAGATGACCAGTTCTTC.

This rearrangement joins TRBV7-2 to TRBJ2-7; D gene uncertain. The CDR3 sequence is 15 residues long. From germline, CDR1 is SGHTA and CDR2 FQGNSA. Trimming removed 4 bases at V and 0 bases at J, with 13 bases between. The DNA for the CDR3 is TGTGCCAGCAGCTCCGGTCACTTTTCCTCCTACGAGCAGTACTTC. Translating gives CASSSGHFSSYEQYF. The variable domain in full, with the rest retrieved from reference TRBV7-2 and TRBJ2-7, is GAGVSQSPSNKVTEKGKDVELRCDPISGHTALYWYRQSLGQGLEFLIYFQGNSAPDKSGLPSDRFSAERTGGSVSTLTIQRTQQEDSAVYLCASSSGHFSSYEQYFGPGTRLTVT.

The chain uses TRBV4-2 and TRBJ2-1, with 8 bases that match TRBD1. Per the germline V gene, CDR1 is LGHNA and CDR2 is YNFKEQ. J lost 5 bases, V lost 1 base, and 13 bases had no gene match. This CDR3 is 18 amino acids long. CDR3 nucleotides: TGTGCCAGCAGCCAAGGGGGGTCCCGGGACAGGAGGGACAATGAGCAGTTCTTC. Its translation is CASSQGGSRDRRDNEQFF.

The chain has TRBV7-9 and TRBJ2-7; D possibly uses TRBD1 or TRBD2 (5 bases each). CDR3 length equals 13 residues. The V and J ends lost 5 bases and 5 bases respectively, with 13 bases between them. CDR1 is SEHNR, CDR2 FQNEAQ, per germline (reference sequence). CDR3 residues: CASSTGAVDEQYF. In DNA form, the CDR3 reads TGTGCCAGCAGCACCGGGGCGGTCGACGAGCAGTACTTC.

Written as DNA, the CDR3 is TGTGCCAGCAGGGATAGTCGGACAGCTGGGACAACTAATGAAAAACTGTTTTTT. Translated: CASRDSRTAGTTNEKLFF. The rearrangement uses TRBV28 and TRBJ1-4; tentatively, D is TRBD1 (6 bases). CDR1 and CDR2 (germline): MDHEN, SYDVKM. The CDR3 runs 18 residues. Trimming pared 6 bases from V and 0 bases from J, leaving 20 bases between.

The rearrangement uses TRBV27 and TRBJ1-6, with a possible D match to TRBD1 (6 bases). V gave up 6 bases and J gave up 10 bases, with 16 bases separating them. Germline V gene data show CDR1 as MNHEY and CDR2 as SMNVEV (reference sequence). The CDR3 is 14 amino acids. This CDR3 is CASRGAVSSSPLHF. CDR3 nucleotide sequence: TGTGCCAGCAGGGGGGCGGTTTCATCGTCACCCCTCCACTTT.

This clone appeared a few times. The chain combines TRBV15 with TRBJ2-5; no firm D call. V lost 0 bases and J 5 bases, leaving 7 bases between the germline ends. The CDR3 consists of 13 residues. Germline V gene data show CDR1 as LNHNV and CDR2 as YYDKDF (reference sequence). CDR3 sequence: CATSRDLTETQYF. The CDR3 DNA sequence: TGTGCCACCAGCAGAGATCTAACGGAGACCCAGTACTTC.

In the case of this clone: The junction does not match germline at one end; this may be a read error. The chain recombines TRBV7-7 with TRBJ2-7, with 9 nucleotides matching TRBD1. The CDR3 totals 15 residues. The germline V gene has CDR1 SSHAT and CDR2 FNYEAQ (reference sequence). CDR3 sequence reads: CASSLGFRDRDEQYF. The DNA of the CDR3 is TGTGCTAGCAGCTTAGGTTTTAGGGACAGGGACGAGCAGTACTTC.

The chain employs TRBV19 and TRBJ2-2; D is unclear. Germline CDR1 and CDR2: LNHDA and SQIVND (reference sequence). Trimming pared 5 bases from V and 0 bases from J, leaving 4 bases between. The CDR3 has 13 residues. The CDR3 is CASSLPNTGELFF. CDR3 bases: TGTGCCAGTAGTTTGCCGAACACCGGGGAGCTGTTTTTT.

The rearrangement joins TRBV5-8 to TRBJ1-1; D remains unclear. Trimming shortened V by 4 bases and J by 11 bases, and 6 bases separated the two germline ends. The germline gives CDR1 SGHTS, CDR2 YDEGEE. This CDR3 is 9 amino acids long. This CDR3 is CASSRDAFF. CDR3 bases: TGTGCCAGCAGCCGGGATGCTTTCTTT.

The V call is TRBV19, the J call TRBJ1-5; 7 bases align to TRBD1. Germline values: CDR1 LNHDA, CDR2 SQIVND (reference sequence). Trimming at V came to 10 bases and at J to 1 base, leaving 10 bases not matched to a gene. The CDR3 consists of 15 residues. The CDR3 DNA reads as TGTGCCACCGCCCTGACAGGGCAAAGCAATCAGCCCCAGCATTTT. Encoded protein: CATALTGQSNQPQHF.

CDR3 nucleotide sequence: TGCGCCAGCAGCAAAGACGGGACTAGCGGGTTCTACGAGCAGTACTTC. Translating gives CASSKDGTSGFYEQYF. The gene calls are TRBV5-1 and TRBJ2-7; TRBD2 matches at 12 bases. Germline CDR1 reads SGHRS; CDR2 reads YFSETQ. The CDR3 has 16 amino acids. The ends lost 4 bases at V and 3 bases at J; junction bases unmatched: 8.

The chain has TRBV27 and TRBJ2-5, with TRBD2 matching 7 bases. Trimming took 5 bases from V and 1 from J; bases not matched to a gene: 7. Germline-derived CDR1 and CDR2 are MNHEY and SMNVEV (reference sequence). This CDR3 spans 15 amino acids. CDR3 DNA: TGTGCCAGCAGTCGACTTACTAGCGTCCAAGAGACCCAGTACTTC. Translated, it gives CASSRLTSVQETQYF.

The chain joins TRBV4-3 to TRBJ2-4, with 12 positions matching TRBD2. The CDR3 contains 18 residues. Germline V gene data show CDR1 as LGHNA and CDR2 as YSLEER. The junction had 8 bases not matched to a gene; V was cut back by 1 base and J by 4 bases. Written as DNA, the CDR3 is TGCGCCAGCAGCCAAGGATCGACTAGCGGGAGCGTGAAAAACATTCAGTACTTC. It yields the protein CASSQGSTSGSVKNIQYF.

This rearrangement joins TRBV6-6 to TRBJ2-2; D possibly matches TRBD1 or TRBD2 (5 bases each). The CDR3 loop spans 14 amino acids. Germline CDR1 and CDR2: MNHNY and SVGAGI (reference sequence). V lost 5 bases, J lost 5 bases, and 12 bases lay in between. CDR3 residues: CASSGAGRTGELFF. In nucleotides, the CDR3 is TGTGCCAGCAGTGGGGCGGGCCGGACCGGGGAGCTGTTTTTT.

This clone was picked up a small number of times. This rearrangement joins TRBV6-5 to TRBJ1-1; TRBD1 is a possible D gene (6 bases). This CDR3 comprises 14 residues. V was trimmed by 0 bases and J by 6 bases, leaving 11 bases between them. Germline assignment: CDR1 MNHEY and CDR2 SVGAGI. The CDR3 spells CASSYSIGGSEAFF. In nucleotides, the CDR3 is TGTGCCAGCAGTTACTCGATTGGGGGCTCTGAAGCTTTCTTT.

The sample holds a few counts of this clone. The chain recombines TRBV7-2 with TRBJ1-1, with D possibly matching TRBD1 (5 bases). V dropped 6 bases and J dropped 4 bases, with 15 bases sitting between them. The length of the CDR3 is 14 residues. Germline loops: CDR1 SGHTA, CDR2 FQGNSA. CDR3 DNA: TGTGCCAGCAGTCGGAGCGGGGGTGGCACTGAAGCTTTCTTT. Residues: CASSRSGGGTEAFF.

This rearrangement joins TRBV9 to TRBJ1-2, with D unresolved. Trimming cost V 0 bases and J 4 bases, with 7 bases left between them. Looked up from germline, CDR1 is SGDLS and CDR2 is YYNGEE. CDR3 length: 13 residues. The CDR3 DNA reads TGTGCCAGCAGCGTAGGGAAGGGCTATGGCTACACCTTC. As protein: CASSVGKGYGYTF.